One sample yielded the 22 T cell receptor beta chains listed below, sequenced in a study of T cells in Graves' hyperthyroidism and ophthalmopathy. RNA transcripts yielded amplified TCR beta CDR3 regions. HTBI primers drove first-round RT-PCR of the TCR CDR3. TCRdb re-called the multiplex PCR reads with MiXCR, one entry per CDR3 protein. The repertoire has about 400,000 distinct CDR3 sequences, about 13% of them found once; the top ten carry roughly 9.2%. Sequencing was done on a sample of blood. The receptors were gathered from a young woman with Graves' hyperthyroidism.

This clonotype was picked up many times. This chain joins TRBV11-2 and TRBJ2-1; D unclear. CDR1 and CDR2 (germline): SGHAT, FQNNGV. The V end was cut by 4 bases, the J end by 0 bases, with 10 bases between. This CDR3 has 15 amino acids. CDR3 loop: CASSSGPSSYNEQFF. In DNA, the CDR3 is TGTGCCAGCAGCTCTGGCCCCAGCTCCTACAATGAGCAGTTCTTC.

Only one count was recorded for this clonotype. The J gene is TRBJ2-5, the V gene TRBV19; 7 bases align to TRBD2. Germline lookup yields CDR1 LNHDA and CDR2 SQIVND (reference sequence). The CDR3 length is 14 residues. V was pared by 3 bases and J by 3 bases, with 4 bases of the junction left unmatched. Written as DNA, the CDR3 is TGTGCCAGTAGTATGGGAGGGGCGGAAGAGACCCAGTACTTC. Amino acids: CASSMGGAEETQYF.

This clonotype was recorded a few times. The V call is TRBV6-1, the J call TRBJ1-5, with a possible D match to TRBD1 (6 bases). There are 15 residues in the CDR3. Germline CDR1 reads MNHNS; CDR2 reads SASEGT. The V and J ends lost 6 bases and 2 bases respectively, with 14 bases between them. DNA of the CDR3: TGTGCCAGCAGGGAAACAGCAGGGGGCAATCAGCCCCAGCATTTT. Translated, it gives CASRETAGGNQPQHF.

At least ten counts were recorded for this clonotype. This chain links TRBV6-1 with TRBJ1-5, with D unresolved. The CDR3 has 17 residues. The V gene lost 5 bases and the J gene lost 3 bases, with 20 bases spanning the gap. Germline loops: CDR1 MNHNS, CDR2 SASEGT. In nucleotides, the CDR3 is TGTGCCAGCAGTCCCCCCCCACTCCTGCCCGCCAATCAGCCCCAGCATTTT. This codes for CASSPPPLLPANQPQHF.

This clonotype appeared many times. The V and J genes are TRBV7-2 and TRBJ2-4, with 8 positions matching TRBD2. V gave up 4 bases and J gave up 8 bases; unmatched junction bases: 4. Germline CDR1 and CDR2: SGHTA and FQGNSA. There are 13 residues in the CDR3. The CDR3 DNA follows: TGTGCCAGCAGCTCCGGGGGGGGAGACATTCAGTACTTC. It is translated as CASSSGGGDIQYF. Full variable domain (rest looked up from reference TRBV7-2 and TRBJ2-4): GAGVSQSPSNKVTEKGKDVELRCDPISGHTALYWYRQSLGQGLEFLIYFQGNSAPDKSGLPSDRFSAERTGGSVSTLTIQRTQQEDSAVYLCASSSGGGDIQYFGAGTRLSVL.

This clonotype has at least ten counts. The rearrangement uses TRBV28 and TRBJ2-3; possibly TRBD2 for D (5 bases). The V gene's germline CDR1 is MDHEN and CDR2 SYDVKM. This CDR3 is built from 14 residues. Between the trimmed V and J ends, which lost 6 bases and 2 bases, there was a span of 12 bases. DNA of the CDR3: TGTGCCAGCAGACGAGCGGCCTACACAGATACGCAGTATTTT. Translating it yields CASRRAAYTDTQYF.

In this sample, this clonotype turned up many times. This chain links TRBV11-2 with TRBJ2-2; 7 bases fit TRBD1. This CDR3 spans 14 amino acids. CDR1 SGHAT and CDR2 FQNNGV come from the germline V gene. V shed 1 base, J shed 7 bases, and the junction held 3 bases outside the gene matches. CDR3 coding DNA: TGTGCCAGCAGCTTAGGACAGGGTGGCGGGGAGCTGTTTTTT. This codes for CASSLGQGGGELFF.

For this clonotype: Its ends do not fully match the called genes, so a read error is possible. V gene TRBV7-9 combines with J gene TRBJ2-1; TRBD2 agrees at 9 bases. This CDR3 has 14 residues. In germline, CDR1 is SEHNR, CDR2 FQNEAQ (reference sequence). CDR3: CASSITLAGREQCF. The CDR3 region has the DNA TGTGCCAGCAGCATCACCCTAGCGGGACGGGAGCAGTGCTTC.

The table lists this clonotype with many counts. J is TRBJ1-1 and V is TRBV28; 10 nucleotides line up with TRBD1. CDR1 and CDR2 from the germline V gene are MDHEN and SYDVKM. This CDR3 is built from 18 residues. J was trimmed by 6 bases and V by 5 bases; bases with no gene match: 18. The CDR3 sequence is CASSLRPGTGAVVSEAFF. The CDR3 DNA reads as TGTGCCAGCAGTCTCCGTCCCGGGACAGGGGCGGTGGTGTCTGAAGCTTTCTTT. The whole variable domain, filled in from reference TRBV28 and TRBJ1-1, reads DVKVTQSSRYLVKRTGEKVFLECVQDMDHENMFWYRQDPGLGLRLIYFSYDVKMKEKGDIPEGYSVSREKKERFSLILESASTNQTSMYLCASSLRPGTGAVVSEAFFGQGTRLTVV.

This chain connects TRBV5-6 to TRBJ1-4, with no clear D. The germline V gene has CDR1 SGHDT and CDR2 YYEEEE. The V gene lost 0 bases and the J gene lost 7 bases, with 10 bases spanning the gap. The CDR3 contains 14 residues. The CDR3 DNA reads TGTGCCAGCAGCTTGGGCCCCCCGAGTGAAAAACTGTTTTTT. It translates to CASSLGPPSEKLFF.

This clonotype was recorded many times. The chain uses TRBV6-1 and TRBJ2-7; 9 nucleotides agree with TRBD2. The V gene's germline CDR1 is MNHNS and CDR2 SASEGT. This CDR3 contains 14 residues. The junction had 4 bases not matched to a gene; V was cut back by 5 bases and J by 2 bases. The CDR3 DNA follows: TGTGCCAGCAGTCCCCCTAGCGGGACCTACGAGCAGTACTTC. It yields the protein CASSPPSGTYEQYF.

This clonotype was picked up many times. V and J are TRBV20-1 and TRBJ2-1; 9 nucleotides match TRBD2. Germline values: CDR1 DFQATT, CDR2 SNEGSKA (reference sequence). The length of the CDR3 is 14 residues. V lost 6 bases, J lost 8 bases, and 11 bases stayed unmatched. CDR3 loop: CSAQGGASGDEQFF. The CDR3 DNA follows: TGCAGTGCCCAAGGTGGGGCTAGCGGGGATGAGCAGTTCTTC.

The chain uses TRBV6-1 and TRBJ2-5; D not resolved. Germline CDR1 reads MNHNS; CDR2 reads SASEGT. Trimming took off 1 base at V and 4 bases at J, with 7 bases between the two ends. The CDR3 extends over 13 amino acids. CDR3 loop: CASSEGVPETQYF. CDR3 DNA sequence: TGTGCCAGCAGTGAAGGGGTTCCAGAGACCCAGTACTTC.

This clonotype was found many times. The chain is built from TRBV6-1 and TRBJ2-7; D unresolved. Germline V gene sequence: CDR1 MNHNS, CDR2 SASEGT. The V end was cut by 0 bases, the J end by 3 bases, with 12 bases between. The CDR3 loop spans 15 amino acids. CDR3 nucleotide sequence: TGTGCCAGCAGTGAAGCGACTCGGGCCTTCTACGAGCAGTACTTC. It encodes CASSEATRAFYEQYF.

The table lists this clonotype with many counts. The chain links TRBV28 to TRBJ2-5, with 7 nucleotides matching TRBD1. The CDR3 runs 14 residues. CDR1 is MDHEN and CDR2 is SYDVKM in the germline V gene. V dropped 11 bases and J dropped 5; count of bases not matched to a gene: 14. The CDR3 nucleotides read TGTGCCTCCCATCCGACAGGGTTCACGGAGACCCAGTACTTC. This translates into CASHPTGFTETQYF.

This clonotype was seen repeatedly, ten times or more. The chain is built from TRBV30 and TRBJ2-3, with D possibly TRBD2 on 5 matching bases. CDR1 and CDR2 from the germline V gene are GTSNPN and SVGIG (reference sequence). The CDR3 spans 13 residues. The V end was cut by 0 bases, the J end by 6 bases, with 10 bases between. This CDR3 is CAWSVLSGDTQYF. In nucleotides, the CDR3 is TGTGCCTGGAGTGTTCTCTCGGGGGATACGCAGTATTTT.

This clonotype was recorded at least ten times. The chain combines TRBV4-1 with TRBJ2-1; 10 positions agree with TRBD1. V was clipped by 5 bases and J by 6 bases; unmatched bases: 7. This CDR3 spans 15 amino acids. Germline V gives CDR1 MGHRA, CDR2 YSYEKL. CDR3 in amino acids: CASSVRDRGANEQFF. CDR3 DNA: TGCGCCAGCAGCGTCCGGGACAGGGGTGCCAATGAGCAGTTCTTC.

This clonotype appeared many times. The chain combines TRBV4-2 with TRBJ1-2, with TRBD1 matching 7 bases. The length of the CDR3 is 14 residues. V lost 3 bases to trimming and J lost 4 bases; unmatched junction nucleotides: 5. CDR1 and CDR2 (germline): LGHNA, YNFKEQ. The CDR3 protein is CASSQTGTAYGYTF. The CDR3 DNA reads as TGTGCCAGCAGCCAGACCGGGACAGCCTATGGCTACACCTTC.

The gene calls are TRBV4-1 and TRBJ2-1; 11 bases are a match to TRBD2. Germline V CDR1 and CDR2: MGHRA, YSYEKL. This CDR3 has 17 amino acids. The V and J ends lost 0 bases and 10 bases, in that order; junction bases with no gene match: 11. The CDR3 region is CASSQDLSGRALEEQFF. In DNA form, the CDR3 reads TGCGCCAGCAGCCAAGATCTTAGCGGGAGGGCCCTGGAGGAGCAGTTCTTC.

This clonotype showed up many times. The gene calls are TRBV18 and TRBJ1-3, with TRBD1 matching 7 bases. The junction had 7 bases not matched to a gene; V was cut back by 4 bases and J by 4 bases. Germline loops: CDR1 KGHSH, CDR2 LQKENI. The CDR3 extends over 15 amino acids. In DNA, the CDR3 is TGTGCCAGCTCACTGGAGACAGGGAACGGAAACACCATATATTTT. Amino acids: CASSLETGNGNTIYF.

This clonotype was seen ten or more times. The V gene is TRBV5-6, the J gene TRBJ2-7; the D gene is possibly TRBD2 (6 bases). There are 15 residues in the CDR3. CDR1 is SGHDT, CDR2 YYEEEE, per germline. Trimming took off 7 bases at V and 1 base at J, with 18 bases between the two ends. The CDR3 spells CASLRAGIWSYEQYF. The DNA of the CDR3 is TGTGCCAGCCTAAGAGCGGGTATTTGGTCCTACGAGCAGTACTTC.

This clonotype was seen many times. The chain employs TRBV28 and TRBJ1-5; TRBD1 aligns across 8 bases. The J segment lost 3 bases and the V segment lost 3 bases, leaving 16 bases of the junction unmatched. The CDR3 extends over 19 amino acids. Germline loops: CDR1 MDHEN, CDR2 SYDVKM. CDR3 DNA sequence: TGTGCCAGCAGTTTTTCTCGGCCTGGGCAGGGGGCCTACAATCAGCCCCAGCATTTT. Encoded protein: CASSFSRPGQGAYNQPQHF. The full variable domain, completed using reference TRBV28 and TRBJ1-5, is DVKVTQSSRYLVKRTGEKVFLECVQDMDHENMFWYRQDPGLGLRLIYFSYDVKMKEKGDIPEGYSVSREKKERFSLILESASTNQTSMYLCASSFSRPGQGAYNQPQHFGDGTRLSIL.